Below are 14 T cell receptor beta chains sequenced from a single sample in a study of shared T cell receptors in the human thymus. Profiled with immunoSEQ multiplex PCR; TCRdb holds only in-frame clones, not every one. The sample carries just under 550,000 clones, roughly 74% recorded once. The data also belong to a second study, concerning human thymus T cells.

Input material: thymocytes. The receptor set was obtained from a boy younger than two with a congenital heart defect.

This chain joins TRBV29-1 and TRBJ2-6; TRBD1 matches at 9 bases. This CDR3 has 18 residues. Germline assignment: CDR1 SQVTM and CDR2 ANQGSEA. Trimming took 4 bases from V and 1 from J; bases not matched to a gene: 11. The CDR3 coding sequence is TGCAGCGTTGGAGGGTGGGGACAGGGAGGTTCTGGGGCCAACGTCCTGACTTTC. Translated, it gives CSVGGWGQGGSGANVLTF.

This chain uses TRBV28 with TRBJ2-2; possible D gene TRBD1, 5 bases. Trimming removed 5 bases at V and 1 base at J, with 11 bases between. Germline V gene data show CDR1 as MDHEN and CDR2 as SYDVKM. The CDR3 consists of 15 residues. The CDR3 DNA reads as TGTGCCAGCAGTCAATTGGGGCAGAACACCGGGGAGCTGTTTTTT. Encoded protein: CASSQLGQNTGELFF.

This chain uses TRBV5-1 with TRBJ2-5; possibly TRBD1 for D (6 bases). Near its end, the DNA agrees better with TRBJ2-7, so the J call may be wrong. The CDR3 runs 15 residues. Germline V gene sequence: CDR1 SGHRS, CDR2 YFSETQ. The CDR3 nucleotides read TGCGCCAGCAGCGGGATCCGGGACAATAACCACGAGCAGTACTTC. Protein product: CASSGIRDNNHEQYF.

The chain is built from TRBV11-3 and TRBJ2-1; 11 positions match TRBD2. The CDR3 runs 16 residues. Germline CDR1 SGHNT, CDR2 YENEEA. V dropped 1 base and J dropped 7; count of bases not matched to a gene: 6. Here the CDR3 reads CASSLVLAGELNEQFF. The CDR3 DNA reads as TGTGCCAGCAGCTTAGTACTAGCGGGAGAATTAAATGAGCAGTTCTTC.

The genes are TRBV5-6 and TRBJ2-1, with TRBD1 identical over 10 bases. The CDR3 sequence is 17 residues long. Germline assignment: CDR1 SGHDT and CDR2 YYEEEE. The trim removed 4 bases at V and 1 base at J, leaving 8 bases unmatched. CDR3: CASSRGDRGGSYNEQFF. In DNA, the CDR3 is TGTGCCAGCAGCCGGGGGGACAGGGGCGGATCCTACAATGAGCAGTTCTTC.

This chain uses TRBV4-1 with TRBJ1-4; 7 nucleotides align to TRBD1. The V gene's germline CDR1 is MGHRA and CDR2 YSYEKL. The CDR3 runs to 16 residues. The V and J ends lost 0 bases and 7 bases, in that order; junction bases with no gene match: 8. CDR3 region: CASSQDLGQGGEKLFF. The CDR3 bases are TGCGCCAGCAGCCAAGATTTGGGTCAGGGGGGTGAAAAACTGTTTTTT.

This chain joins TRBV30 and TRBJ1-2, with TRBD1 matching 11 bases. Germline CDR1 and CDR2: GTSNPN and SVGIG (reference sequence). The CDR3 loop spans 13 amino acids. V lost 2 bases and J lost 7; bases outside the gene matches: 3. CDR3 sequence (DNA): TGTGCCTGGAGTTCAGGACAGGGGGCTGGCTACACCTTC. Amino acids: CAWSSGQGAGYTF.

This clone has only a few counts. V gene TRBV5-1 combines with J gene TRBJ2-1; 9 bases fit TRBD2. The CDR3 has 16 amino acids. Germline values: CDR1 SGHRS, CDR2 YFSETQ. V gave up 2 bases and J gave up 12 bases; unmatched junction bases: 15. In DNA, the CDR3 is TGCGCCAGCAGCTTACAGGGAACTAGCGGGCCCCGGGGGCAGTTCTTC. Translated, it gives CASSLQGTSGPRGQFF.

The V gene is TRBV5-1, the J gene TRBJ2-7, with no clear D. The CDR3 length is 11 residues. The germline V gene has CDR1 SGHRS and CDR2 YFSETQ. V lost 0 bases to trimming and J lost 6 bases, with 4 bases between them. The CDR3 DNA reads TGCGCCAGCAGCTTGGCAGGCGAGCAGTACTTC. Translation: CASSLAGEQYF.

The V gene is TRBV9, the J gene TRBJ2-5; tentatively, D is TRBD1 (5 bases). Looked up from germline, CDR1 is SGDLS and CDR2 is YYNGEE. Trimming pared 4 bases from V and 5 bases from J, leaving 12 bases between. This CDR3 contains 13 residues. The DNA of the CDR3 is TGTGCCAGCAGCAAGGGGCAGGCTGAGACCCAGTACTTC. Translated: CASSKGQAETQYF.

V and J are TRBV4-3 and TRBJ2-1; 7 bases agree with TRBD2. V gave up 1 base and J gave up 1 base; unmatched junction bases: 4. The CDR3 loop spans 16 amino acids. The germline CDR1 and CDR2 sequences are LGHNA and YSLEER. This CDR3 is CASSQGASGSYNEQFF. The CDR3 coding sequence is TGCGCCAGCAGCCAAGGGGCTAGCGGTTCCTACAATGAGCAGTTCTTC.

Remarks on this clone: A junction end diverges from the germline sequence, so it may reflect a read error. This chain joins TRBV7-7 and TRBJ2-1, with a possible D match to TRBD1 (6 bases). The CDR3 contains 16 residues. Per germline, CDR1 SSHAT and CDR2 FNYEAQ (reference sequence). The CDR3 is CASSNALRGSDNEQFF. The CDR3 coding sequence is TGTGCTAGCAGCAATGCCCTTAGGGGGAGCGACAATGAGCAGTTCTTC.

This chain uses TRBV2 with TRBJ2-1, with D unclear. Germline loops: CDR1 SNHLY, CDR2 FYNNEI. The CDR3 runs 14 residues. With 8 bases removed from V and 3 bases from J, the gap between germline ends came to 14 bases. The CDR3 loop is CASCPRSLYNEQFF. The CDR3 region has the DNA TGTGCCAGCTGCCCTCGGTCCCTCTACAATGAGCAGTTCTTC.

The chain is built from TRBV23-1 and TRBJ2-1; maybe TRBD2 (5 bases). TRBV23-1 is placed among ORFs of uncertain function. Trimming stripped 0 bases from V and 1 base from J, with 7 bases between. This CDR3 contains 15 residues. The DNA for the CDR3 is TGCGCCAGCAGTCAATCGGCGGGTTCCTACAATGAGCAGTTCTTC. It yields the protein CASSQSAGSYNEQFF.